The 31 T cell receptor beta chains reported below all come from one sample, sequenced in a study of CD8+ T cells in alopecia areata. cDNA prepared by RNA extraction and subsequent reverse transcription served as the template for sequencing. The protocol was immunoSEQ multiplex PCR, while the TCRdb copy is restricted to in-frame clones and leaves out a portion. The profile shows about 190,000 clones, 50% to 60% of them singletons. Treatment denoted: oral pan-JAK inhibitor, 5-10 mg twice daily. The sample in question was CD4+ T cells sorted from blood, obtained at week 4, from a patient treated with tofacitinib. Every receptor here comes from a human donor with alopecia areata.

The J gene is TRBJ1-2, the V gene TRBV30, with a tentative D call TRBD1 (6 bases). V shed 2 bases and J shed 12 bases, with 16 bases lying between them. The CDR3 runs to 12 residues. From germline, CDR1 is GTSNPN and CDR2 SVGIG (reference sequence). CDR3 in amino acids: CAWSQRTVGNTF. Here the CDR3 DNA reads TGTGCCTGGAGTCAAAGGACAGTTGGGAACACCTTC.

This clone was seen a handful of times. J is TRBJ2-2 and V is TRBV18; perhaps TRBD2 as D (6 bases). CDR3 length: 17 residues. From germline, CDR1 is KGHSH and CDR2 LQKENI. Trimming took 0 bases from V and 2 from J, leaving 13 bases between them. DNA for the CDR3: TGTGCCAGCTCACCACCGAGGCTAGCGCTTAACACCGGGGAGCTGTTTTTT. It yields the protein CASSPPRLALNTGELFF.

This rearrangement joins TRBV29-1 to TRBJ2-1; TRBD2 is a possible D gene (6 bases). The CDR3 sequence is 13 residues long. Germline CDR1 and CDR2: SQVTM and ANQGSEA. Trimming took 7 bases from V and 6 from J, leaving 16 bases between them. In DNA, the CDR3 is TGCAGCGCTACTCATCAGGGACTCAATGAGCAGTTCTTC. It specifies CSATHQGLNEQFF.

This chain connects TRBV7-7 to TRBJ1-1; perhaps TRBD1 as D (6 bases). V was shortened by 5 bases and J by 8 bases, with 15 bases between the two germline ends. CDR3 length: 13 amino acids. CDR1 is SSHAT and CDR2 is FNYEAQ in the germline V gene (reference sequence). CDR3 coding DNA: TGTGCCAGCAGCCCGAGCCCAGGGACAGAAGCTTTCTTT. Translation gives CASSPSPGTEAFF.

The chain couples TRBV20-1 to TRBJ2-3, with D unresolved. Per germline, CDR1 DFQATT and CDR2 SNEGSKA (reference sequence). The V gene lost 7 bases and the J gene lost 4 bases, with 9 bases spanning the gap. The CDR3 length is 11 residues. This CDR3 reads CSGYVADTQYF. The CDR3, as DNA: TGCAGTGGCTATGTAGCAGATACGCAGTATTTT.

V is TRBV11-2 and J is TRBJ2-3; 8 nucleotides line up with TRBD2. The ends lost 2 bases at V and 4 bases at J; junction bases unmatched: 5. CDR1 and CDR2 from the germline V gene are SGHAT and FQNNGV. The CDR3 loop spans 15 amino acids. CDR3 amino acids: CASSLHSGGSDTQYF. Here the CDR3 DNA reads TGTGCCAGCAGCTTACATTCGGGGGGGTCAGATACGCAGTATTTT.

In its sample, this clone was seen a few times. V gene TRBV5-1 combines with J gene TRBJ2-5; no reliable D call. The V end was cut by 1 base, the J end by 5 bases, with 6 bases between. The CDR3 runs to 12 residues. Germline V gene lookup returns CDR1 SGHRS and CDR2 YFSETQ. The CDR3 DNA reads TGCGCCAGCAGCTTGAGTATGGAGACCCAGTACTTC. Translation: CASSLSMETQYF.

The chain links TRBV9 to TRBJ2-3; unclear D gene. Germline V gene lookup returns CDR1 SGDLS and CDR2 YYNGEE. Trimming cost V 2 bases and J 1 base, with 8 bases left between them. This CDR3 region has 14 residues. CDR3 in amino acids: CASSVGRRTDTQYF. CDR3 DNA: TGTGCCAGCAGCGTCGGACGGCGCACAGATACGCAGTATTTT.

This chain joins TRBV5-4 and TRBJ2-3, with unresolved D. The V gene's germline CDR1 is SGHNT and CDR2 YYREEE (reference sequence). Trimming stripped 3 bases from V and 6 bases from J, with 11 bases between. The CDR3 spans 13 residues. Written as DNA, the CDR3 is TGTGCCAGCAGCTATACCGTTGGTGATACGCAGTATTTT. Translation gives CASSYTVGDTQYF.

This rearrangement joins TRBV23-1 to TRBJ2-5; D is undetermined. TRBV23-1 is given ORF status, its function remaining uncertain. Trimming left V 2 bases short and J 5 bases short, with 18 bases between. The CDR3 runs to 16 residues. The CDR3 sequence: CASSQIQDGLVETQYF. The DNA of the CDR3 is TGCGCCAGCAGTCAAATCCAGGACGGCCTCGTGGAGACCCAGTACTTC.

The CDR3 DNA is TGTGCCAGCTCTATTCCACAGTCCTACGAGCAGTACTTC. This encodes CASSIPQSYEQYF. This chain connects TRBV6-6 to TRBJ2-7; D remains ambiguous. The CDR3 is 13 amino acids. Trimming took 8 bases from V and 1 from J, leaving 12 bases between them. Germline lookup yields CDR1 MNHNY and CDR2 SVGAGI (reference sequence).

The chain combines TRBV10-1 with TRBJ1-1; D not resolved. V lost 2 bases and J lost 9, with 13 bases in between. Germline CDR1 is WNHNN and CDR2 is SYGVQD (reference sequence). The CDR3 contains 13 residues. The CDR3 sequence: CASSEGPGLKAFF. CDR3 coding DNA: TGCGCCAGCAGTGAGGGACCGGGATTGAAAGCTTTCTTT.

The chain combines TRBV7-9 with TRBJ2-3; D unresolved. Trimming removed 4 bases at V and 6 bases at J, with 14 bases between. CDR1 and CDR2 (germline): SEHNR, FQNEAQ (reference sequence). This CDR3 contains 14 residues. As DNA, the CDR3 is TGTGCCAGCAGCTCCTGGTCCTCTCGTGATACGCAGTATTTT. Its protein product is CASSSWSSRDTQYF.

The chain uses TRBV7-3 and TRBJ2-6; D may be TRBD1 (6 bases). The V gene lost 5 bases and the J gene lost 0 bases, with 20 bases spanning the gap. Germline V gives CDR1 SGHTA, CDR2 FQGTGA. The CDR3 runs 19 residues. The CDR3 nucleotides read TGTGCCAGCAGCCCCCAGGTGGGGACACGGAGCTCTGGGGCCAACGTCCTGACTTTC. It yields the protein CASSPQVGTRSSGANVLTF.

This clone was seen only a few times. The chain has TRBV11-2 and TRBJ2-1; 13 bases fit TRBD2. Unmatched junction bases numbered 5, after V lost 0 bases and J lost 12 bases. The CDR3 is 15 amino acids. Germline V lookup: CDR1 SGHAT, CDR2 FQNNGV. CDR3 amino acids: CASSLEGTSGIGQFF. In DNA, the CDR3 is TGTGCCAGCAGCTTAGAAGGGACTAGCGGGATAGGGCAGTTCTTC.

In its sample, this clone was seen a few times. At the DNA level, this CDR3 is encoded by other sequences in the same sample as well. The chain uses TRBV5-1 and TRBJ2-7, with D perhaps TRBD1 (5 bases). Deletions cut 0 bases from V and 2 bases from J, with 6 bases between. Germline assignment: CDR1 SGHRS and CDR2 YFSETQ. There are 13 residues in the CDR3. CDR3 protein: CASSLDRTYEQYF. Here the CDR3 DNA reads TGCGCCAGCAGCTTGGACAGGACCTACGAGCAGTACTTC.

The chain is built from TRBV30 and TRBJ2-1, with 14 bases matching TRBD2. The CDR3 length is 16 residues. Germline V gives CDR1 GTSNPN, CDR2 SVGIG (reference sequence). V shed 2 bases, J shed 9 bases, and the junction held 9 bases outside the gene matches. CDR3 amino acids: CAWSPPGLAGDIEQFF. The CDR3 DNA sequence: TGTGCCTGGAGTCCTCCGGGACTAGCGGGAGACATTGAGCAGTTCTTC.

This clone occurred once. The chain links TRBV29-1 to TRBJ2-1, with 9 nucleotides matching TRBD2. Germline CDR1 reads SQVTM; CDR2 reads ANQGSEA. The CDR3 is 15 amino acids. With 0 bases clipped from V and 7 bases from J, the junction kept 7 bases outside the gene matches. CDR3 sequence reads: CSVEDPSGRRNEQFF. The DNA of the CDR3 is TGCAGCGTTGAAGATCCCAGCGGGAGGCGTAATGAGCAGTTCTTC.

The rearrangement uses TRBV29-1 and TRBJ2-6, with a weak D call TRBD2 (5 bases). Germline CDR1 reads SQVTM; CDR2 reads ANQGSEA. The CDR3 runs 13 residues. V was pared by 5 bases and J by 2 bases, with 7 bases between. For the CDR3, the DNA is TGCAGCGTTATGGGAGCTGGGGCCAACGTCCTGACTTTC. Translation: CSVMGAGANVLTF.

This clone was observed a handful of times. V is TRBV29-1 and J is TRBJ2-7; D might be TRBD2 (5 bases). Germline lookup yields CDR1 SQVTM and CDR2 ANQGSEA. The CDR3 runs 13 residues. Trimming took 7 bases from V and 2 from J, leaving 15 bases between them. The CDR3 loop reads CSARTALTYEQYF. The CDR3 bases are TGCAGCGCTAGGACTGCACTCACCTACGAGCAGTACTTC.

This clone was detected a few times. The chain combines TRBV10-3 with TRBJ2-3; D possibly corresponds to TRBD1 (5 bases). The CDR3 sequence is 15 residues long. CDR1 ENHRY and CDR2 SYGVKD come from the germline V gene. Trimming stripped 6 bases from V and 2 bases from J, with 15 bases between. The DNA of the CDR3 is TGTGCCATCAGCCTCGACAGACCGAACACAGATACGCAGTATTTT. This gives the protein CAISLDRPNTDTQYF.

J is TRBJ2-1 and V is TRBV28; TRBD1 agrees at 8 bases. The V and J ends lost 7 bases and 0 bases, in that order; junction bases with no gene match: 11. This CDR3 is 17 amino acids long. In germline, CDR1 is MDHEN, CDR2 SYDVKM. The CDR3 spells CASIDRADRASYNEQFF. In nucleotides, the CDR3 is TGTGCCAGCATTGATCGGGCGGACAGGGCCTCCTACAATGAGCAGTTCTTC.

The V and J genes are TRBV27 and TRBJ2-7, with D uncertain. V lost 7 bases and J lost 0, with 10 bases in between. The length of the CDR3 is 13 residues. CDR1 and CDR2 (germline): MNHEY, SMNVEV (reference sequence). The chain's CDR3 is CASKVRGSYEQYF. The DNA of the CDR3 is TGTGCCAGCAAGGTCCGCGGCTCCTACGAGCAGTACTTC.

The genes are TRBV7-9 and TRBJ2-3; TRBD1 agrees at 10 bases. Unmatched junction bases numbered 9, after V lost 6 bases and J lost 3 bases. Germline V gene sequence: CDR1 SEHNR, CDR2 FQNEAQ (reference sequence). The CDR3 runs to 16 residues. For the CDR3, the DNA is TGTGCCAGCAGTTACGACAGGGGGCGCAGGACAGATACGCAGTATTTT. Translated, it gives CASSYDRGRRTDTQYF.

The chain carries TRBV27 and TRBJ2-1, with 7 bases matching TRBD2. Trimming cost V 0 bases and J 11 bases; bases outside gene matches: 7. The CDR3 covers 14 residues. Germline values: CDR1 MNHEY, CDR2 SMNVEV (reference sequence). Here the CDR3 reads CASSLSAGLPKQFF. The CDR3 nucleotides read TGTGCCAGCAGTTTATCGGCGGGACTACCGAAGCAGTTCTTC.

This chain joins TRBV5-4 and TRBJ2-5, with D perhaps given as TRBD1 or TRBD2 (5 bases each). V lost 2 bases and J lost 5, with 10 bases in between. Germline loops: CDR1 SGHNT, CDR2 YYREEE (reference sequence). The CDR3 length is 13 residues. CDR3 nucleotide sequence: TGTGCCAGCAGCTTCGAGGGGCGCGAGACCCAGTACTTC. Amino acids: CASSFEGRETQYF.

The chain uses TRBV6-6 and TRBJ1-1; D remains ambiguous. V lost 6 bases, J lost 2 bases, and 4 bases lay in between. Germline V gene lookup returns CDR1 MNHNY and CDR2 SVGAGI (reference sequence). The CDR3 sequence is 11 residues long. CDR3 coding DNA: TGTGCCAGCAGGGGAAACACTGAAGCTTTCTTT. It codes for CASRGNTEAFF.

This rearrangement joins TRBV5-6 to TRBJ1-5; TRBD1 might be the D (5 bases). Per germline, CDR1 SGHDT and CDR2 YYEEEE. This CDR3 contains 15 residues. Trimming removed 0 bases at V and 3 bases at J, with 10 bases between. The CDR3 region is CASSLDGGYNQPQHF. The CDR3 coding sequence is TGTGCCAGCAGCTTGGACGGGGGTTACAATCAGCCCCAGCATTTT.

The genes are TRBV14 and TRBJ1-2; no definite D call. V lost 0 bases and J lost 6, with 8 bases in between. There are 13 residues in the CDR3. CDR1 and CDR2 (germline): SGHDN, FVKESK. The CDR3 loop reads CASSQDIAHGYTF. DNA for the CDR3: TGTGCCAGCAGCCAAGATATCGCACATGGCTACACCTTC.

The gene calls are TRBV7-9 and TRBJ1-2; TRBD1 agrees at 12 bases. V was pared by 3 bases and J by 0 bases, with 11 bases of the junction left unmatched. CDR3 size: 19 residues. The germline gives CDR1 SEHNR, CDR2 FQNEAQ (reference sequence). CDR3 amino acids: CASSFAGTGGEAANYGYTF. The CDR3 DNA sequence: TGTGCCAGCAGCTTCGCCGGGACAGGGGGCGAGGCGGCTAACTATGGCTACACCTTC.

V gene TRBV11-2 combines with J gene TRBJ1-4; D unclear. Germline loops: CDR1 SGHAT, CDR2 FQNNGV. V was shortened by 3 bases and J by 7 bases, with 12 bases between the two germline ends. This CDR3 contains 14 residues. The CDR3 is CASSFSTAGEKLFF. In nucleotides, the CDR3 is TGTGCCAGCAGCTTTAGTACCGCCGGTGAAAAACTGTTTTTT. Variable domain in full (rest from reference TRBV11-2 and TRBJ1-4): EAGVAQSPRYKIIEKRQSVAFWCNPISGHATLYWYQQILGQGPKLLIQFQNNGVVDDSQLPKDRFSAERLKGVDSTLKIQPAKLEDSAVYLCASSFSTAGEKLFFGSGTQLSVL.